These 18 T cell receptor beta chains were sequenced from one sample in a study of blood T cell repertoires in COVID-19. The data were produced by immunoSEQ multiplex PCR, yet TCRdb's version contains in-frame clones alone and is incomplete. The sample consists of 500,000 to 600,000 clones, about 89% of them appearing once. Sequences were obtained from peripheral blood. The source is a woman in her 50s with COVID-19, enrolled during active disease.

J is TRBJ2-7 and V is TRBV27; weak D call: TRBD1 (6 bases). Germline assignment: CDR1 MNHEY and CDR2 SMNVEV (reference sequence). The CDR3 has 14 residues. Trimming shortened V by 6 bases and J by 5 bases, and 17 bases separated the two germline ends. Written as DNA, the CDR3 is TGTGCCAGCAGCCCCGAGACAGGACTCCACGAGCAGTACTTC. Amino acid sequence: CASSPETGLHEQYF.

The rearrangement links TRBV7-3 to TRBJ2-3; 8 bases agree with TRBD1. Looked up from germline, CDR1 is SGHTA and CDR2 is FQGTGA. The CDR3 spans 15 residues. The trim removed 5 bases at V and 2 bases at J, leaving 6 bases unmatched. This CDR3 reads CASSPGTGLTDTQYF. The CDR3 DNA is TGTGCCAGCAGCCCTGGGACAGGCCTCACAGATACGCAGTATTTT.

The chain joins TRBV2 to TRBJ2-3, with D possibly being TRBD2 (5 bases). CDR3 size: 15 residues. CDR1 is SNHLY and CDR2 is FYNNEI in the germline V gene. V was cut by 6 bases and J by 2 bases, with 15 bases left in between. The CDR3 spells CASREPGSFTDTQYF. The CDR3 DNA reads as TGTGCCAGCAGGGAGCCGGGATCCTTCACAGATACGCAGTATTTT.

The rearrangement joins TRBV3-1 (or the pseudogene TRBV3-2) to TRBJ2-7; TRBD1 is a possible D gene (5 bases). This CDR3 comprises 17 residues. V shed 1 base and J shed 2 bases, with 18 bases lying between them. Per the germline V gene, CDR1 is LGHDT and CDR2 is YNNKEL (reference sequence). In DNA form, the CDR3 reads TGTGCCAGCAGCCAAGGACAGCGCCCTTACTACCCCTACGAGCAGTACTTC. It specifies CASSQGQRPYYPYEQYF.

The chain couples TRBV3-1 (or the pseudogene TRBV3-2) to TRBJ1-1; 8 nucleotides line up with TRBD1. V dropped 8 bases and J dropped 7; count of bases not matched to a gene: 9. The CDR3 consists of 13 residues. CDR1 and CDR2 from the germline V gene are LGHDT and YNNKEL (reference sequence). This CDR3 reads CASGGQANNEAFF. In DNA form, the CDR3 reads TGTGCCAGCGGGGGACAGGCAAATAATGAAGCTTTCTTT.

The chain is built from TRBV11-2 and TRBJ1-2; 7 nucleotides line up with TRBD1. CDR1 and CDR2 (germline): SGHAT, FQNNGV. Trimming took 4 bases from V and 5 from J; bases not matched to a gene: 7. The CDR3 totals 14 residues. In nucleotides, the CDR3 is TGTGCCAGCAGCTCACAGACAGGGCGATATGGCTACACCTTC. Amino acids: CASSSQTGRYGYTF.

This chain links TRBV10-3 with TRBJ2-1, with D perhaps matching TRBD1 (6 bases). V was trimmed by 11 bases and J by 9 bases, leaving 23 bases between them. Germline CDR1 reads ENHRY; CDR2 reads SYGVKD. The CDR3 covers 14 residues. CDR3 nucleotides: TGTGCCGCCCAGGGGCCAGATTCGCTGGGTGAGCAGTTCTTC. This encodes CAAQGPDSLGEQFF.

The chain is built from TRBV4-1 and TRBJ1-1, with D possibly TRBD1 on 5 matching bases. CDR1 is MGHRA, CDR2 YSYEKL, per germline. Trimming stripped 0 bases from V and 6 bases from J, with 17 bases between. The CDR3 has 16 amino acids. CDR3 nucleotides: TGCGCCAGCAGCCAAGATTCCTGGGGCGCATGGGCTGAAGCTTTCTTT. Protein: CASSQDSWGAWAEAFF.

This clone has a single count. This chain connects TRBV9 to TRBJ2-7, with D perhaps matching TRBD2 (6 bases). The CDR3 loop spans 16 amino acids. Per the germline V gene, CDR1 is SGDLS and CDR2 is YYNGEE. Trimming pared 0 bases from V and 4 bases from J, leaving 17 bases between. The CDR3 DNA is TGTGCCAGCAGCGTAGGGGACTCTGAGCTCGGATACGAGCAGTACTTC. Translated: CASSVGDSELGYEQYF.

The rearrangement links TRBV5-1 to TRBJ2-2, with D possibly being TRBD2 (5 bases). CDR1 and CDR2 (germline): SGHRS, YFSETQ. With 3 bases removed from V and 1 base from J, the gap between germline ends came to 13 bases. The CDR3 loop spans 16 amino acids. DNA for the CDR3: TGCGCCAGCAGCTACCGACGGACTCTGAACACCGGGGAGCTGTTTTTT. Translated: CASSYRRTLNTGELFF.

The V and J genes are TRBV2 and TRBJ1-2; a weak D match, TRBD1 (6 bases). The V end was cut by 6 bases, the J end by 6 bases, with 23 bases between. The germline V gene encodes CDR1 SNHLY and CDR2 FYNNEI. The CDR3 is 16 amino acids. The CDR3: CASSATIPQGQDGYTF. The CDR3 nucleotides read TGTGCCAGCAGCGCAACAATCCCACAGGGCCAGGATGGCTACACCTTC.

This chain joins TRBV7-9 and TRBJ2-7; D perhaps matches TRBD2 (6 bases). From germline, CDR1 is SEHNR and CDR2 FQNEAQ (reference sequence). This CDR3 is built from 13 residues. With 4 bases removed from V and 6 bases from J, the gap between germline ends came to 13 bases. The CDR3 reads CASSSLLAPEQYF. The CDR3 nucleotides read TGTGCCAGCAGCTCCCTTCTAGCGCCCGAGCAGTACTTC.

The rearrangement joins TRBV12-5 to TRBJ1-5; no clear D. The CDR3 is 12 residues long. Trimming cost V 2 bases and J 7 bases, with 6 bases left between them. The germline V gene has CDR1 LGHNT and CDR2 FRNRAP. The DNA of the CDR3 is TGTGCTAGTGGTTTGCCCCCACAGCCCCAGCATTTT. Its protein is CASGLPPQPQHF.

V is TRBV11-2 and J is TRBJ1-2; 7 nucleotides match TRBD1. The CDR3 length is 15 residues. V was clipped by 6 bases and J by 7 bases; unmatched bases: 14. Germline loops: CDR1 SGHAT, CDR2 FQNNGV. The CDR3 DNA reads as TGTGCCAGCAGATCCTCCGGGACAGATTTCGGTGGCTACACCTTC. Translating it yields CASRSSGTDFGGYTF. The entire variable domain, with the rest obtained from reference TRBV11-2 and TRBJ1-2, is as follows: EAGVAQSPRYKIIEKRQSVAFWCNPISGHATLYWYQQILGQGPKLLIQFQNNGVVDDSQLPKDRFSAERLKGVDSTLKIQPAKLEDSAVYLCASRSSGTDFGGYTFGSGTRLTVV.

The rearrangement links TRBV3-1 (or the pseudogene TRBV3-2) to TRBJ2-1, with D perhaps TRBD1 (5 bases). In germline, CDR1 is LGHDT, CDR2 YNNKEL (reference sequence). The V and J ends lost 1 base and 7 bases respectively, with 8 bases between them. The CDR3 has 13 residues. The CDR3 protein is CASSQGTQNEQFF. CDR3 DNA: TGTGCCAGCAGCCAAGGGACACAGAATGAGCAGTTCTTC.

CDR3 coding DNA: TGTGCCTGGAGTCCGGGGGGGAACACCGGGGAGCTGTTTTTT. This codes for CAWSPGGNTGELFF. The chain couples TRBV30 to TRBJ2-2; TRBD2 matches 7 bases. There are 14 residues in the CDR3. Unmatched junction bases numbered 1, after V lost 2 bases and J lost 1 base. Germline lookup yields CDR1 GTSNPN and CDR2 SVGIG (reference sequence).

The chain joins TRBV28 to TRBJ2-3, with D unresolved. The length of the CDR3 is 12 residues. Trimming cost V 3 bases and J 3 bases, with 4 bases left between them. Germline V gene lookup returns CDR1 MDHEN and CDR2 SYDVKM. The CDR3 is CASSLQTDTQYF. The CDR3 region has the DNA TGTGCCAGCAGTTTGCAGACAGATACGCAGTATTTT.

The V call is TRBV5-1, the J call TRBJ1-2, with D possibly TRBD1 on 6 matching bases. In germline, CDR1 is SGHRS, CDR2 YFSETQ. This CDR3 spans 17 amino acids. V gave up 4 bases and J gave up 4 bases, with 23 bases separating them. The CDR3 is CASSVDIRQEGSYGYTF. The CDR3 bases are TGCGCCAGCAGCGTAGACATACGACAGGAAGGGAGCTATGGCTACACCTTC.